This T cell receptor (beta chain) was identified during a study of shared clonotypes between healthy human individuals. The table came from immunoSEQ multiplex PCR; TCRdb's copy has only in-frame clones and leaves some out. The repertoire holds around 1.5 million clones, 95% to 99% seen once, with about 0.42% in the top ten. The CDR3 is made up of 17 amino acids. The V gene's germline CDR1 is LNHNV and CDR2 YYDKDF (reference sequence). V lost 1 base, J lost 4 bases, and 9 bases stayed unmatched. Recent vaccinations or acute infections were absent in the healthy HIV-negative adult donors. Adults of Caucasian background living in Nashville, Tennessee made up all donors. The study separated CD4+ cells into CD45RA+ naive and CD45RA-negative memory subsets.

This TCR was recovered from a man aged 30 to 39 in good health. The sequencing sample was made of naive CD4+ T cells sorted from blood. Sample subset: CD45RA+ positively selected. The chain recombines TRBV15 with TRBJ2-7, with 11 bases aligning to TRBD1. The CDR3 DNA is TGTGCCACCAGCAGAGTTGAGGACAGGGGGCACCGGTACGAGCAGTACTTC. Residues: CATSRVEDRGHRYEQYF.